The sequence of this TCR beta chain was determined in a study of vaccination effects on CD4 cells after COVID-19. The length of the CDR3 is 15 residues. Germline V gives CDR1 KGHSH, CDR2 LQKENI. The V end lost 3 bases, the J end lost 3 bases, and 14 bases lay between the germline ends. Points on this clone: Its specificity is not known.

Libraries were prepared by immunoSEQ multiplex PCR; TCRdb keeps only in-frame clonotypes and omits some of them. The table records under 85,000 clones, more than 60% of them present only once. Ahead of sequencing, the ViraFEST assay grew antigen-specific CD4+ T cells using viral peptide pools. At the end of less than 12 days of culture, CD4+ T cells were isolated. Vaccine administered to participants consisted of two doses of either BNT162b2 or mRNA-1273. V usage is TRBV18 and J usage is TRBJ1-1, with TRBD1 as a possible D gene (5 bases). The TCR sequence derives from a human donor who received a COVID-19 vaccine. This specimen was CD4+ T cells from PBMCs cultured with HCoV-OC43 spike peptides, taken after COVID-19 vaccination. Subset indicated: HCoV-OC43 spike overlapping peptide pool stimulation. CDR3 region: CASSPLGPGDTEAFF. DNA for the CDR3: TGTGCCAGCTCACCGCTGGGACCTGGGGACACTGAAGCTTTCTTT. Complete variable domain (other parts from reference TRBV18 and TRBJ1-1): NAGVMQNPRHLVRRRGQEARLRCSPMKGHSHVYWYRQLPEEGLKFMVYLQKENIIDESGMPKERFSAEFPKEGPSILRIQQVVRGDSAAYFCASSPLGPGDTEAFFGQGTRLTVV.